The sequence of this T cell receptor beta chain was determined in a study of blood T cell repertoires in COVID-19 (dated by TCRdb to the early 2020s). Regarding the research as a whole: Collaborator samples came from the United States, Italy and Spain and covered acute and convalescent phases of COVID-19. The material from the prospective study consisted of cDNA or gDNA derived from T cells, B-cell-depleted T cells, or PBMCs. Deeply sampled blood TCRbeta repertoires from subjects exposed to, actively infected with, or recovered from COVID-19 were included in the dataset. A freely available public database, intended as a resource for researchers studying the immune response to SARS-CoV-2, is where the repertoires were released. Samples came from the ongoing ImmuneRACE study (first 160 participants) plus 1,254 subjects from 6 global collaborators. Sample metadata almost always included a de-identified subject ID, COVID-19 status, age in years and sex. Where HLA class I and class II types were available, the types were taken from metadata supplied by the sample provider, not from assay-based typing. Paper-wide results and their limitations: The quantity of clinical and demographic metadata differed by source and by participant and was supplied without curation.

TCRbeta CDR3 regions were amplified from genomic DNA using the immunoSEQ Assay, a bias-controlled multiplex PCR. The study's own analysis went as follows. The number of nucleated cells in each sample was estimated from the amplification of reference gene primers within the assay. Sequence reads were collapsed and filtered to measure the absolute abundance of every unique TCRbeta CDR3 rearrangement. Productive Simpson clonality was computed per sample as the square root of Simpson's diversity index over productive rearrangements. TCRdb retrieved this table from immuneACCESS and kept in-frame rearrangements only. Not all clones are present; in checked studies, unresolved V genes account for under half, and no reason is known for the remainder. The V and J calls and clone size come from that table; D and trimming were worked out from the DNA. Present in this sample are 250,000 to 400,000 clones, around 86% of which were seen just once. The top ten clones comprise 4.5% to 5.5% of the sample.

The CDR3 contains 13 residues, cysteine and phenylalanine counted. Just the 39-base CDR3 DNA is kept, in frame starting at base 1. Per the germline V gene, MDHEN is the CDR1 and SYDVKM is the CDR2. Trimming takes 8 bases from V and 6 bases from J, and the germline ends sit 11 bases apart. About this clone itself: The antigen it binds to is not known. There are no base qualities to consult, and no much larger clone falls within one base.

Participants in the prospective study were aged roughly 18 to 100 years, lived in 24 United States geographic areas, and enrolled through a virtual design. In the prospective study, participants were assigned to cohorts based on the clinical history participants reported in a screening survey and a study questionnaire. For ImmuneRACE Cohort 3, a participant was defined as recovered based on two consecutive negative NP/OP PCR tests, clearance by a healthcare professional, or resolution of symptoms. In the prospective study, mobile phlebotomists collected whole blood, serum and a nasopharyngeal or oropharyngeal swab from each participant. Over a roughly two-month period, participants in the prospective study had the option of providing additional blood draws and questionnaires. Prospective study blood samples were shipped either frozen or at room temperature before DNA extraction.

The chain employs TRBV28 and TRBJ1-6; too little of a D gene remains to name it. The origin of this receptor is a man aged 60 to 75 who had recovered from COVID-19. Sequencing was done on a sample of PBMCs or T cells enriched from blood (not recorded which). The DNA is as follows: TGTGCCAGCCTCGCGGAACTTAATTCACCCCTCCACTTT. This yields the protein CASLAELNSPLHF.